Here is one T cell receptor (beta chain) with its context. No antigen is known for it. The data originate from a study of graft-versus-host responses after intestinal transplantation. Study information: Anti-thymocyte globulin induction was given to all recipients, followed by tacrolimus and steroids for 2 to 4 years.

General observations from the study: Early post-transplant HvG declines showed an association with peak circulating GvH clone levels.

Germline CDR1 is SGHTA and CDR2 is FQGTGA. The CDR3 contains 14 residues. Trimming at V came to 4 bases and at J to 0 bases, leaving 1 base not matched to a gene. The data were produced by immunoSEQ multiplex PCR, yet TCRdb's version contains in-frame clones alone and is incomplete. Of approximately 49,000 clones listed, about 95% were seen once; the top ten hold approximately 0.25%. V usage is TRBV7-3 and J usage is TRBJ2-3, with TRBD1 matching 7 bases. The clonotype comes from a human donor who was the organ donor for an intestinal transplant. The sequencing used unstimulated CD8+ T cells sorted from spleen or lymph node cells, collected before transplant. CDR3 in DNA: TGTGCCAGCAGCTCAGGGGGTAGCACAGATACGCAGTATTTT. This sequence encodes CASSSGGSTDTQYF.